One and the same sample provided the 26 T cell receptor beta chains below, sequenced in a study of vaccination and CD4 T cells after COVID-19. TCRdb called the PCR reads again in MiXCR, with one record for every CDR3 protein. The table records approximately 36,000 distinct CDR3 sequences, around 35% of them present only once. Time point in this sample: late sampling 161 to 241 days after vaccination in three convalescent patients. The sequencing here drew on CD4+ T cells from blood, taken about 7 months after SARS-CoV-2 vaccination. The receptors were sampled from a human donor who had recovered from COVID-19.

This clonotype has just a few counts. The CDR3 sequence: CASSIGLALAYEQYF. CDR3 in DNA: TGTGCCAGTAGTATAGGTTTGGCCCTAGCCTACGAGCAGTACTTC. The genes are TRBV19 and TRBJ2-7; D is undetermined. Germline V lookup: CDR1 LNHDA, CDR2 SQIVND (reference sequence). The CDR3 is 15 residues long. The V end was cut by 1 base, the J end by 2 bases, with 12 bases between.

V gene TRBV19 combines with J gene TRBJ1-5; tentatively, D is TRBD1 (6 bases). Between the trimmed V and J ends, which lost 4 bases and 3 bases, there was a span of 25 bases. The CDR3 spans 19 residues. In germline, CDR1 is LNHDA, CDR2 SQIVND (reference sequence). The CDR3 DNA is TGTGCCAGTAGTAGCCCCAAAGGGTTTGGTAGGGGGTACAATCAGCCCCAGCATTTT. This gives the protein CASSSPKGFGRGYNQPQHF. The entire variable domain, with the rest obtained from reference TRBV19 and TRBJ1-5, is as follows: DGGITQSPKYLFRKEGQNVTLSCEQNLNHDAMYWYRQDPGQGLRLIYYSQIVNDFQKGDIAEGYSVSREKKESFPLTVTSAQKNPTAFYLCASSSPKGFGRGYNQPQHFGDGTRLSIL.

In its sample, this clonotype was seen a few times. CDR3 nucleotide sequence: TGTGCCAGCAGTTACGCCTACGAGCAGTACTTC. Its translation is CASSYAYEQYF. The rearrangement links TRBV6-2 or TRBV6-3 to TRBJ2-7, with D unresolved. V dropped 2 bases and J dropped 2 bases, with 1 base sitting between them. Germline CDR1 and CDR2: MNHEY and SVGEGT. CDR3 length: 11 residues.

The chain employs TRBV20-1 and TRBJ2-3; D is undetermined. Germline values: CDR1 DFQATT, CDR2 SNEGSKA (reference sequence). The V and J ends lost 3 bases and 4 bases respectively, with 5 bases between them. The CDR3 runs 11 residues. CDR3 sequence reads: CSASLPDTQYF. Written as DNA, the CDR3 is TGCAGTGCTAGTCTCCCAGATACGCAGTATTTT.

The chain employs TRBV2 and TRBJ2-7; possible D gene TRBD2, 5 bases. The V end lost 4 bases, the J end lost 6 bases, and 13 bases lay between the germline ends. Germline CDR1 and CDR2: SNHLY and FYNNEI. The CDR3 has 13 amino acids. The DNA for the CDR3 is TGTGCCAGCAGTGGTACGGGATCTTTCGAGCAGTACTTC. It yields the protein CASSGTGSFEQYF.

The chain links TRBV10-3 to TRBJ2-7, with D perhaps matching TRBD1 (7 bases). Germline loops: CDR1 ENHRY, CDR2 SYGVKD. This CDR3 is built from 13 residues. Trimming left V 6 bases short and J 5 bases short, with 14 bases between. The CDR3 region has the DNA TGTGCCATCAGACATACAGGGGAGGACGAGCAGTACTTC. Its translation is CAIRHTGEDEQYF.

V gene TRBV7-9 combines with J gene TRBJ2-7, with TRBD1 as a possible D gene (6 bases). Trimming removed 4 bases from V and 0 bases from J, with 16 bases in between. This CDR3 is 16 amino acids long. Germline CDR1 and CDR2: SEHNR and FQNEAQ (reference sequence). The DNA for the CDR3 is TGTGCCAGCAGCTCTGGGGGCGCGGACAGCTCCTACGAGCAGTACTTC. The encoded protein is CASSSGGADSSYEQYF.

The J gene is TRBJ2-5, the V gene TRBV6-1; no definite D call. V lost 7 bases, J lost 2 bases, and 11 bases lay in between. The V gene's germline CDR1 is MNHNS and CDR2 SASEGT. CDR3 length: 13 residues. CDR3 bases: TGTGCCAGCAACAGTCACGTACAAGAGACCCAGTACTTC. Its translation is CASNSHVQETQYF.

This clonotype has a handful of counts. This chain uses TRBV28 with TRBJ2-5; TRBD2 aligns across 7 bases. Germline CDR1 is MDHEN and CDR2 is SYDVKM. The CDR3 runs 14 residues. Germline trimming cut 2 bases from V and 7 bases from J; bases unmatched to any gene: 7. CDR3: CASSLRGESGTQYF. CDR3 nucleotides: TGTGCCAGCAGTTTACGGGGGGAGTCGGGGACCCAGTACTTC.

The chain combines TRBV14 with TRBJ1-2, with D tentatively TRBD1 (5 bases). Germline CDR1 SGHDN, CDR2 FVKESK. V was shortened by 4 bases and J by 4 bases, with 10 bases between the two germline ends. CDR3 length: 13 amino acids. CDR3 nucleotide sequence: TGTGCCAGCAGCCTCGGGGGGGGCTATGGCTACACCTTC. This codes for CASSLGGGYGYTF.

The table lists this clonotype with a few counts. V gene TRBV6-5 combines with J gene TRBJ2-3; D is perhaps TRBD1 (6 bases). Germline-derived CDR1 and CDR2 are MNHEY and SVGAGI. This CDR3 is built from 14 residues. The V and J ends lost 2 bases and 3 bases respectively, with 9 bases between them. The DNA of the CDR3 is TGTGCCAGCAGTTACCCAGGACAGACAGATACGCAGTATTTT. Translating it yields CASSYPGQTDTQYF.

The chain is built from TRBV7-8 and TRBJ2-7; 14 nucleotides agree with TRBD2. Germline CDR1 reads SGHVS; CDR2 reads FQNEAQ. V shed 5 bases, J shed 7 bases, and the junction held 7 bases outside the gene matches. CDR3 length: 15 residues. The CDR3 DNA is TGTGCCAGCAGCAGTGGGACTAGCGGGAGTGATGAGCAGTACTTC. It yields the protein CASSSGTSGSDEQYF. Together with reference TRBV7-8 and TRBJ2-7, the CDR3 gives the full variable domain: GAGVSQSPRYKVAKRGQDVALRCDPISGHVSLFWYQQALGQGPEFLTYFQNEAQLDKSGLPSDRFFAERPEGSVSTLKIQRTQQEDSAVYLCASSSGTSGSDEQYFGPGTRLTVT.

This clonotype was seen a handful of times. The CDR3 loop is CATSTRMGDTQYF. The CDR3 DNA follows: TGTGCCACCAGCACTAGGATGGGAGATACGCAGTATTTT. This chain uses TRBV15 with TRBJ2-3; D remains unclear. V was pared by 4 bases and J by 5 bases, with 10 bases between. The CDR3 length is 13 residues. Germline V CDR1 and CDR2: LNHNV, YYDKDF (reference sequence).

V and J are TRBV2 and TRBJ1-5, with 8 bases aligning to TRBD1. The CDR3 has 19 amino acids. Germline V lookup: CDR1 SNHLY, CDR2 FYNNEI. Unmatched junction bases numbered 15, after V lost 4 bases and J lost 1 base. The CDR3 here is CASSGPLDRGGGSNQPQHF. DNA for the CDR3: TGTGCCAGCAGTGGGCCGCTTGACAGGGGCGGGGGAAGCAATCAGCCCCAGCATTTT.

This chain connects TRBV20-1 to TRBJ1-2; D perhaps matches TRBD1 (6 bases). CDR3 size: 15 residues. The ends were cut back, 6 bases at V and 3 bases at J, with 20 bases in the middle. Germline V gives CDR1 DFQATT, CDR2 SNEGSKA (reference sequence). CDR3 loop: CSARATRGGYYGYTF. CDR3 nucleotides: TGCAGTGCACGAGCAACCAGGGGTGGGTACTATGGCTACACCTTC.

Only a few counts were recorded for this clonotype. One end of the junction fails to match germline, which may point to a read error. The chain is built from TRBV28 and TRBJ1-5; 8 bases are shared with TRBD1. The germline CDR1 and CDR2 sequences are MDHEN and SYDVKM. This CDR3 is 17 amino acids long. The CDR3 sequence is CASSLPSGGISSQPQHF. CDR3 DNA sequence: TGTGCCAGCAGTCTCCCCTCAGGGGGCATTAGCAGTCAGCCCCAGCATTTT.

This chain joins TRBV15 and TRBJ2-1, with 14 positions matching TRBD2. V lost 2 bases, J lost 8 bases, and 11 bases stayed unmatched. The CDR3 is made up of 18 amino acids. The germline V gene encodes CDR1 LNHNV and CDR2 YYDKDF (reference sequence). CDR3 loop: CATSRNRLRLAGGDEQFF. The CDR3 coding sequence is TGTGCCACCAGCAGAAACAGGCTCCGACTAGCGGGAGGGGATGAGCAGTTCTTC. Complete variable domain (other parts from reference TRBV15 and TRBJ2-1): DAMVIQNPRYQVTQFGKPVTLSCSQTLNHNVMYWYQQKSSQAPKLLFHYYDKDFNNEADTPDNFQSRRPNTSFCFLDIRSPGLGDTAMYLCATSRNRLRLAGGDEQFFGPGTRLTVL.

The chain links TRBV2 to TRBJ1-2; perhaps TRBD1 as D (5 bases). The V and J ends lost 7 bases and 0 bases respectively, with 12 bases between them. CDR3 length: 14 residues. The germline gives CDR1 SNHLY, CDR2 FYNNEI. This CDR3 is CASKGRGTNYGYTF. In DNA, the CDR3 is TGTGCCAGCAAGGGACGCGGAACTAACTATGGCTACACCTTC.

V is TRBV7-2 and J is TRBJ2-4, with a tentative D call TRBD2 (7 bases). This CDR3 region has 16 residues. Germline V gene lookup returns CDR1 SGHTA and CDR2 FQGNSA. V was cut by 2 bases and J by 5 bases, with 16 bases left in between. The CDR3 DNA is TGTGCCAGCAGCTTAAGGGCACGGGGGGCGGAAAACATTCAGTACTTC. It is translated as CASSLRARGAENIQYF. The full variable domain, with the rest looked up from reference TRBV7-2 and TRBJ2-4, is GAGVSQSPSNKVTEKGKDVELRCDPISGHTALYWYRQSLGQGLEFLIYFQGNSAPDKSGLPSDRFSAERTGGSVSTLTIQRTQQEDSAVYLCASSLRARGAENIQYFGAGTRLSVL.

This clonotype was seen more than once but under ten times. V and J are TRBV6-2 or TRBV6-3 and TRBJ2-5; TRBD2 agrees at 8 bases. The CDR3 runs 14 residues. Unmatched junction bases numbered 4, after V lost 6 bases and J lost 1 base. The germline V gene has CDR1 MNHEY and CDR2 SVGEGT. The CDR3 coding sequence is TGTGCCAGCAGCCTAGCGGGCTTCCAAGAGACCCAGTACTTC. Translation: CASSLAGFQETQYF.

This clonotype was seen only a few times. The chain employs TRBV27 and TRBJ2-3; D remains unclear. CDR1 and CDR2 from the germline V gene are MNHEY and SMNVEV (reference sequence). With 6 bases removed from V and 0 bases from J, the gap between germline ends came to 10 bases. This CDR3 contains 14 residues. The DNA of the CDR3 is TGTGCCAGCAGGAAGATGACTAGCACAGATACGCAGTATTTT. This gives the protein CASRKMTSTDTQYF.

The chain recombines TRBV4-1 with TRBJ2-1; D uncertain. This CDR3 contains 14 residues. V was pared by 4 bases and J by 5 bases, with 12 bases between. The germline V gene encodes CDR1 MGHRA and CDR2 YSYEKL. The CDR3 nucleotides read TGCGCCAGCAGCCGGAGTTTTGGCCACAATGAGCAGTTCTTC. Its protein is CASSRSFGHNEQFF.

This clonotype was seen a handful of times. The chain recombines TRBV20-1 with TRBJ2-3; D perhaps matches TRBD1 (6 bases). The length of the CDR3 is 12 residues. Germline CDR1 and CDR2: DFQATT and SNEGSKA (reference sequence). V was pared by 6 bases and J by 10 bases, with 17 bases between. The CDR3, as DNA: TGCAGTGCCAACCACAGGGAAATAGCGCAGTATTTT. Its protein is CSANHREIAQYF.

The V gene is TRBV20-1, the J gene TRBJ2-3, with a weak D call TRBD1 (5 bases). This CDR3 region has 13 residues. The V and J ends lost 0 bases and 3 bases respectively, with 7 bases between them. Germline V gene lookup returns CDR1 DFQATT and CDR2 SNEGSKA (reference sequence). CDR3 protein: CSAREPGTDTQYF. CDR3 in DNA: TGCAGTGCTAGAGAACCAGGGACAGATACGCAGTATTTT.

The V gene is TRBV7-9, the J gene TRBJ2-3, with D maybe TRBD2 (6 bases). In germline, CDR1 is SEHNR, CDR2 FQNEAQ (reference sequence). The CDR3 covers 17 residues. The V end was cut by 7 bases, the J end by 0 bases, with 20 bases between. CDR3 residues: CASKGSGRAGSTDTQYF. As DNA, the CDR3 is TGTGCCAGCAAAGGAAGTGGCAGGGCGGGGAGCACAGATACGCAGTATTTT. Supplemented by reference TRBV7-9 and TRBJ2-3, the full variable domain reads DTGVSQNPRHKITKRGQNVTFRCDPISEHNRLYWYRQTLGQGPEFLTYFQNEAQLEKSRLLSDRFSAERPKGSFSTLEIQRTEQGDSAMYLCASKGSGRAGSTDTQYFGPGTRLTVL.

This chain joins TRBV27 and TRBJ1-1; a weak D match, TRBD1 (5 bases). The CDR3 has 13 amino acids. CDR1 MNHEY and CDR2 SMNVEV come from the germline V gene (reference sequence). With 6 bases removed from V and 4 bases from J, the gap between germline ends came to 12 bases. CDR3 loop: CASSLVGGTEAFF. CDR3 DNA sequence: TGTGCCAGCAGCCTCGTGGGGGGCACTGAAGCTTTCTTT.